This TCR beta chain was retrieved from a study of blood T cell repertoires in COVID-19 (dated by TCRdb to 2020 to 2021). Regarding the study in general: Collaborator samples came from the United States, Italy and Spain and covered acute and convalescent phases of COVID-19. The material from the prospective study consisted of cDNA or gDNA derived from T cells, B-cell-depleted T cells, or PBMCs. Subjects who had been exposed to COVID-19, were actively infected with it, or had recovered from it provided the deeply sampled blood TCRbeta repertoires that made up the dataset. A freely available public database, intended as a resource for researchers studying the immune response to SARS-CoV-2, is where the repertoires were released. The samples were drawn from the first 160 participants of the ongoing ImmuneRACE study and from 950 to 1,500 subjects provided by 6 global collaborators. The sample metadata nearly always contained a de-identified subject ID, COVID-19 status, age in years and sex. Where available, HLA class I and class II types were taken from metadata supplied by the sample provider and were not determined by assay-based typing. On the study overall, not on this receptor specifically: The amount of clinical and demographic metadata varied by source and participant and was provided uncurated.

TCRbeta CDR3 regions were amplified from genomic DNA by means of the immunoSEQ Assay, a bias-controlled multiplex PCR. The paper's processing steps were these. Nucleated cell counts per sample were estimated from amplification of reference gene primers within the assay. To quantify the absolute abundance of each unique TCRbeta CDR3 rearrangement, sequence reads were collapsed and filtered. For each sample, productive Simpson clonality was calculated as the square root of Simpson's diversity index over productive rearrangements. Held by TCRdb, this immuneACCESS table contains in-frame sequences only and omits some clones. Under half of the omission traces to an unresolved V gene where checked; the cause of the rest is unknown. That table gives V, J and clone size, and the DNA gave D and trimming. For this sample there are about 74,000 clones; just under 85% appear just once. Around a third of the sample comes from the top ten.

A word on this clone: It lacks a known antigen. Per-base qualities were not stored, and no clone one base away is much larger.

Collaborating institutions collected whole blood in K2EDTA tubes following their own protocols. For TCRbeta analysis, collaborator samples were shipped as frozen whole blood, as isolated PBMCs, or as DNA extracted from either sample type. V has 2 bases trimmed and J has 4 bases trimmed; junction bases matching no gene number 6. CDR1 and CDR2 are drawn from the germline V gene: MNHEY, SVGEGT. From its cysteine to its phenylalanine, the CDR3 spans 15 amino acids. Only the CDR3 portion is preserved as DNA: 45 bases, with reading frame beginning at the first base. The chain employs TRBV6-2 or TRBV6-3 and TRBJ2-3; 7 middle bases align to TRBD2. The sequence was obtained from a man in his sixties or seventies with acute or convalescent COVID-19. The specimen was peripheral blood. CDR3 loop: CASSYGTNFADTQYF. The nucleotides are TGTGCCAGCAGTTACGGGACTAATTTTGCAGATACGCAGTATTTT.